This T cell receptor (beta chain) was profiled in a study of blood T cell repertoires in COVID-19. About the study: Samples of COVID-19 (acute and convalescent) were obtained from the United States, Italy and Spain.

Followed longitudinally, the Seattle patients had been enrolled during active infection. This clone occurred once. Using immunoSEQ multiplex PCR, the repertoire was profiled, and TCRdb retains in-frame clones only, with some absent. The sample lists around 400,000 clones, more than 70% occurring once. Germline V gene data show CDR1 as MGHRA and CDR2 as YSYEKL. The CDR3 has 15 amino acids. With 4 bases clipped from V and 6 bases from J, the junction kept 6 bases outside the gene matches. The rearrangement uses TRBV4-1 and TRBJ2-7, with 13 bases fitting TRBD2. The origin of this receptor is a woman in her 30s with COVID-19, enrolled during active disease. Sequenced input: peripheral blood. The CDR3 nucleotides are TGCGCCAGCAGCCCCCGGACTAGCGGGAGTCGCGAGCAGTACTTC. This encodes CASSPRTSGSREQYF.